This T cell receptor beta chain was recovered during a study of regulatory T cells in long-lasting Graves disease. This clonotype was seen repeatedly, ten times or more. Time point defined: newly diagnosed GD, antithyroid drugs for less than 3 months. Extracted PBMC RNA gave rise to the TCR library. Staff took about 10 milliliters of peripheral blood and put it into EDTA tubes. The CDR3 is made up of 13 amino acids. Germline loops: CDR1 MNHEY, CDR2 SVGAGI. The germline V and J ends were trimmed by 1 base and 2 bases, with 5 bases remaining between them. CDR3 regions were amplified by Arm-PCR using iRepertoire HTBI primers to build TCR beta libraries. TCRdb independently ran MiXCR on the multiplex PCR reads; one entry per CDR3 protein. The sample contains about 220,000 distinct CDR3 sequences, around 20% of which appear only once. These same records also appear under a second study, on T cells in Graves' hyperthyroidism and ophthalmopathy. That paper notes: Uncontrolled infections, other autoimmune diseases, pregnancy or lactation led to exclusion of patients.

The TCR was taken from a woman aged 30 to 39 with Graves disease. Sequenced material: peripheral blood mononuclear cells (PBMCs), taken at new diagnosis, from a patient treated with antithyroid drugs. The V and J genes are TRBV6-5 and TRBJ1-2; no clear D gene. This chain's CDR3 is CASSYFENYGYTF. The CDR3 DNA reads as TGTGCCAGCAGTTACTTTGAGAACTATGGCTACACCTTC.